This TCR beta chain was profiled in a study of blood T cell repertoires in COVID-19. Study overall: The United States, Italy and Spain were the sources of the acute and convalescent COVID-19 samples. T cells, B-cell-depleted T cells, or PBMCs provided the cDNA or gDNA that served as material.

J lost 7 bases, V lost 7 bases, and 10 bases had no gene match. This CDR3 is built from 15 residues. The germline V gene encodes CDR1 LGHNT and CDR2 FRNRAP. Original analysis: By means of reference gene primer amplification, nucleated cell counts were estimated. Assay used: immunoSEQ multiplex PCR; TCRdb lists only in-frame clones, some missing. For V, J and clone size, that table is used; D and trimming come from the DNA. This table has more than 200,000 clones, around 83% appearing once. Sequencing was done on a sample of peripheral blood. V and J are TRBV12-5 and TRBJ1-4, with TRBD1 matching over 9 bases. The receptor was isolated from a woman between 40 and 50 years old who had recovered from COVID-19. In nucleotides, the CDR3 is TGTGCTAGTGCCACAACAGGGGGCGTTGTTGAAAAACTGTTTTTT. It is translated as CASATTGGVVEKLFF.